The clone carrying this T cell receptor beta chain was picked up many times. The antigen remains unidentified. This sample is part of a study of T cell repertoires in cytomegalovirus infection. Study in general: TCR beta signatures that were public indicated CMV infection and matching HLA type.

Study-level results: Ex vivo, HLA-C-restricted CMV-specific TCR beta clonotypes prevailed over the rest of the response. Cumulative public TCR beta family frequency identified CMV carriers with the relevant HLA.

V dropped 0 bases and J dropped 0 bases, with 12 bases sitting between them. Looked up from germline, CDR1 is SGHTA and CDR2 is FQGNSA. The length of the CDR3 is 17 residues. TCRdb reprocessed the reads via MiXCR and lists one record per CDR3 protein. The sample has about 160,000 distinct CDR3 sequences, more than 15% seen once; the top ten hold around 19%. V and J are TRBV7-2 and TRBJ1-3; D not resolved. The material sequenced was CD8+ T cells from PBMCs. The receptor's source is a human donor in good health (CMV status not recorded). Some clones in this sample may be carry-over from other donors' samples. The DNA of the CDR3 is TGTGCCAGCAGCTTAGCCCCCCAGGTCCGCTCTGGAAACACCATATATTTT. It is translated as CASSLAPQVRSGNTIYF.